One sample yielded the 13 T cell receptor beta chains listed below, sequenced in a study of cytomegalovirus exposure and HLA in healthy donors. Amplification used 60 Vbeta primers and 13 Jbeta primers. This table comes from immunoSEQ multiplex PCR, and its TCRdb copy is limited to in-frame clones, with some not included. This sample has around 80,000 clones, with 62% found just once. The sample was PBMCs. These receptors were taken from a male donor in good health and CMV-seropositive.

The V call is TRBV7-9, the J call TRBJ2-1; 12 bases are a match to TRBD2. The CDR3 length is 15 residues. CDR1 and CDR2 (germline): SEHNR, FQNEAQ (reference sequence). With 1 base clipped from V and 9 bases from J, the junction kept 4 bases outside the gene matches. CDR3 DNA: TGTGCCAGCAGCTTAGTCCTAGCGGGAGGGGGTGAGCAGTTCTTC. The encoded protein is CASSLVLAGGGEQFF. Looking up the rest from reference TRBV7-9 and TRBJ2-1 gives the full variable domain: DTGVSQNPRHKITKRGQNVTFRCDPISEHNRLYWYRQTLGQGPEFLTYFQNEAQLEKSRLLSDRFSAERPKGSFSTLEIQRTEQGDSAMYLCASSLVLAGGGEQFFGPGTRLTVL.

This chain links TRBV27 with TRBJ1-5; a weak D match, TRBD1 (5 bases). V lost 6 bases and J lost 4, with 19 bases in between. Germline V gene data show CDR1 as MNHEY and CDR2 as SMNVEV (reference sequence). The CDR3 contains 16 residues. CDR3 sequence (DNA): TGTGCCAGCAGCTCAACCCTCGGGGGATCAAATCAGCCCCAGCATTTT. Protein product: CASSSTLGGSNQPQHF.

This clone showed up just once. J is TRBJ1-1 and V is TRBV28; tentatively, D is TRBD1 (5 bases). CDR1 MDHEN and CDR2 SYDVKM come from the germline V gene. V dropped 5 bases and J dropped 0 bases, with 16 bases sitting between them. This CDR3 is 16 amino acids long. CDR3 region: CASSRGSGGMNTEAFF. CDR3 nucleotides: TGTGCCAGCAGTAGAGGTAGTGGGGGGATGAACACTGAAGCTTTCTTT. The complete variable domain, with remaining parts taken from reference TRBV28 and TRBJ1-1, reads DVKVTQSSRYLVKRTGEKVFLECVQDMDHENMFWYRQDPGLGLRLIYFSYDVKMKEKGDIPEGYSVSREKKERFSLILESASTNQTSMYLCASSRGSGGMNTEAFFGQGTRLTVV.

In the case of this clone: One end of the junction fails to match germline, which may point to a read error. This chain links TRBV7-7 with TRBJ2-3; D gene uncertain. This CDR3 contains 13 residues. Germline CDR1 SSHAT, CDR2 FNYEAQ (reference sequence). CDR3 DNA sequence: TGTGCTAGCAGCTTAGTCGAGACAGATACGCAGTATTTT. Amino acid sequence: CASSLVETDTQYF.

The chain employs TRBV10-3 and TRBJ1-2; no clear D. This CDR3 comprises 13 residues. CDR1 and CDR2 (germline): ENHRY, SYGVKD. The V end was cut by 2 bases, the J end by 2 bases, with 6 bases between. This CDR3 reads CAISENNNYGYTF. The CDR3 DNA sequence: TGTGCCATCAGTGAGAACAACAACTATGGCTACACCTTC.

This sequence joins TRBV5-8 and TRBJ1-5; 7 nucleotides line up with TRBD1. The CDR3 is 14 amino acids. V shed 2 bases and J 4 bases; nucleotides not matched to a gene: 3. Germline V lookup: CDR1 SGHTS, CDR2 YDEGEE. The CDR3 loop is CASSFQQGNQPQHF. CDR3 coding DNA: TGTGCCAGCAGCTTCCAACAGGGGAATCAGCCCCAGCATTTT.

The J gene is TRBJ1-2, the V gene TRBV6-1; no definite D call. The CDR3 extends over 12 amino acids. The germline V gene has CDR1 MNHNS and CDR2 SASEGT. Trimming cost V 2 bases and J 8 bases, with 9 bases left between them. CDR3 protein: CASSELTRGYTF. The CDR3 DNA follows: TGTGCCAGCAGTGAATTGACTCGGGGCTACACCTTC.

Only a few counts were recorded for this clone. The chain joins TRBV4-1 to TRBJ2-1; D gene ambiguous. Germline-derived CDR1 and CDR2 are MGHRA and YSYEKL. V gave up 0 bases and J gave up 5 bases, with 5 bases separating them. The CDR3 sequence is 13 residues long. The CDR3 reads CASSQEANNEQFF. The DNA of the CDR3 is TGCGCCAGCAGCCAAGAGGCAAACAATGAGCAGTTCTTC.

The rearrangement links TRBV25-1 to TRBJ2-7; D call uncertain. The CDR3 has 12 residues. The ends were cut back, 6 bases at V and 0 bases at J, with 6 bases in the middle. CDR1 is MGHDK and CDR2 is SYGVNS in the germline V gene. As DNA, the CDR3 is TGTGCCAGCAGCGCGCCCTCCTACGAGCAGTACTTC. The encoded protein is CASSAPSYEQYF.

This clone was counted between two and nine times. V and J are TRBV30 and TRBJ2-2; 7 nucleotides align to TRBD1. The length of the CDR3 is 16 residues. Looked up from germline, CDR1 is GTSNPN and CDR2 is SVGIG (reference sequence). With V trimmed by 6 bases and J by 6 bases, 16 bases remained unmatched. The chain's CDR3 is CACLVGQASTAGELFF. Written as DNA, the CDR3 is TGTGCCTGTTTAGTAGGACAGGCCTCAACGGCCGGGGAGCTGTTTTTT. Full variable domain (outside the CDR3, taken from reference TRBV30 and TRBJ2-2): SQTIHQWPATLVQPVGSPLSLECTVEGTSNPNLYWYRQAAGRGLQLLFYSVGIGQISSEVPQNLSASRPQDRQFILSSKKLLLSDSGFYLCACLVGQASTAGELFFGEGSRLTVL.

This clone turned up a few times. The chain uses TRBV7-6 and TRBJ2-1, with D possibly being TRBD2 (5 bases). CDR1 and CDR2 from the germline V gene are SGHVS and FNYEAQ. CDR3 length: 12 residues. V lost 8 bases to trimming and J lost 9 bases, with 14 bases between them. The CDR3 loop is CASSYLEGEQFF. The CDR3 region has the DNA TGTGCCAGCTCCTATCTAGAGGGTGAGCAGTTCTTC.

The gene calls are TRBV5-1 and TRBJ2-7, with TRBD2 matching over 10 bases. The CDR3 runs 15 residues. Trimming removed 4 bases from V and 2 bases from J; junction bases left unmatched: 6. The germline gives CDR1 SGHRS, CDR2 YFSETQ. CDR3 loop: CASSPGTSVPYEQYF. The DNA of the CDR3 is TGCGCCAGCAGCCCAGGGACTAGCGTACCCTACGAGCAGTACTTC.

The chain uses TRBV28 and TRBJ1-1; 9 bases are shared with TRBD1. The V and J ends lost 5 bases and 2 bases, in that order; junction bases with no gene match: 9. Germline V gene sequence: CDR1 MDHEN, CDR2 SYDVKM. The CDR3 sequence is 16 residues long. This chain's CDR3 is CASSPLTGGTNTEAFF. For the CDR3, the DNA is TGTGCCAGCAGTCCGCTCACAGGGGGCACCAACACTGAAGCTTTCTTT.